One and the same sample provided the 9 T cell receptor beta chains below, sequenced in a study of CD8+ T cells in alopecia areata. Extraction of RNA preceded its reverse transcription into cDNA, which served as the sequencing template. Sequencing used immunoSEQ multiplex PCR; TCRdb keeps in-frame clones, though not all of them. The sample comprises about 150,000 clones, around half of which are singletons, and approximately 19% rests with the top ten. Sequences were derived from CD8+ T cells sorted from blood, sampled at week 0. Receptors originate from a human donor with alopecia areata.

This chain links TRBV2 with TRBJ1-5; D may be TRBD1 (5 bases). Germline assignment: CDR1 SNHLY and CDR2 FYNNEI. Trimming took 5 bases from V and 5 from J, leaving 7 bases between them. The CDR3 consists of 12 residues. For the CDR3, the DNA is TGTGCCAGCAGTCGGGGGGATCAGCCCCAGCATTTT. Residues: CASSRGDQPQHF. Full variable domain (missing parts from reference TRBV2 and TRBJ1-5): EPEVTQTPSHQVTQMGQEVILRCVPISNHLYFYWYRQILGQKVEFLVSFYNNEISEKSEIFDDQFSVERPDGSNFTLKIRSTKLEDSAMYFCASSRGDQPQHFGDGTRLSIL.

This clone was counted a few times. This rearrangement joins TRBV4-3 to TRBJ1-2, with a tentative D call TRBD1 (6 bases). With 4 bases removed from V and 8 bases from J, the gap between germline ends came to 14 bases. The CDR3 is made up of 13 amino acids. The germline gives CDR1 LGHNA, CDR2 YSLEER. Here the CDR3 DNA reads TGCGCCAGCAGCCGACGGGGGCTCGGCGGCTACACCTTC. It translates to CASSRRGLGGYTF.

The chain is built from TRBV15 and TRBJ2-1; D remains unclear. The CDR3 contains 11 residues. V was pared by 5 bases and J by 5 bases, with 4 bases between. CDR1 and CDR2 from the germline V gene are LNHNV and YYDKDF (reference sequence). Written as DNA, the CDR3 is TGTGCCACCAGCGGGAACAATGAGCAGTTCTTC. Protein: CATSGNNEQFF.

Points on this clone: Other DNA sequences in this specimen translate into the identical CDR3. The chain joins TRBV30 to TRBJ1-2; the D is unclear. The CDR3 consists of 11 residues. V lost 1 base and J 4 bases, leaving 4 bases between the germline ends. Looked up from germline, CDR1 is GTSNPN and CDR2 is SVGIG (reference sequence). CDR3 residues: CAWSDSYGYTF. The CDR3 DNA reads TGTGCCTGGAGTGACAGCTATGGCTACACCTTC. The whole variable domain, remainder taken from reference TRBV30 and TRBJ1-2, is SQTIHQWPATLVQPVGSPLSLECTVEGTSNPNLYWYRQAAGRGLQLLFYSVGIGQISSEVPQNLSASRPQDRQFILSSKKLLLSDSGFYLCAWSDSYGYTFGSGTRLTVV.

A few counts support this clone. The chain is built from TRBV5-1 and TRBJ1-1; D possibly corresponds to TRBD1 (5 bases). CDR3 length: 16 amino acids. Looked up from germline, CDR1 is SGHRS and CDR2 is YFSETQ. The V end lost 2 bases, the J end lost 1 base, and 15 bases lay between the germline ends. CDR3: CASSFPPREANTEAFF. CDR3 DNA sequence: TGCGCCAGCAGCTTCCCCCCCAGGGAGGCGAACACTGAAGCTTTCTTT.

The V and J genes are TRBV5-1 and TRBJ2-6; 7 positions agree with TRBD2. CDR3 length: 15 residues. CDR1 is SGHRS, CDR2 YFSETQ, per germline. J lost 0 bases, V lost 3 bases, and 0 bases had no gene match. The CDR3 loop reads CASSSGGSGANVLTF. The CDR3 DNA is TGCGCCAGCAGCTCGGGGGGCTCTGGGGCCAACGTCCTGACTTTC.

The rearrangement uses TRBV12-5 and TRBJ1-1; tentative D call: TRBD1 (5 bases). V was pared by 1 base and J by 2 bases, with 11 bases between. Germline V gives CDR1 LGHNT, CDR2 FRNRAP. The CDR3 covers 15 residues. DNA of the CDR3: TGTGCTAGTGGTTTGGCCGGGACGGGCAACACTGAAGCTTTCTTT. This translates into CASGLAGTGNTEAFF.

The chain joins TRBV29-1 to TRBJ2-2, with D unresolved. The CDR3 covers 13 residues. V lost 2 bases and J 4 bases, leaving 8 bases between the germline ends. Germline V gene sequence: CDR1 SQVTM, CDR2 ANQGSEA. CDR3 protein: CSVEYSPTGELFF. The CDR3 bases are TGCAGCGTTGAATATAGCCCCACCGGGGAGCTGTTTTTT.

There are a few counts of this clone. This chain links TRBV19 with TRBJ2-3; D is ambiguous. Between the trimmed V and J ends, which lost 5 bases and 4 bases, there was a span of 13 bases. Per the germline V gene, CDR1 is LNHDA and CDR2 is SQIVND (reference sequence). CDR3 length equals 14 residues. The DNA of the CDR3 is TGTGCCAGTAGTGTAACCCCGTGGGCAGATACGCAGTATTTT. Amino acids: CASSVTPWADTQYF. The variable domain in full, completed from reference TRBV19 and TRBJ2-3, reads DGGITQSPKYLFRKEGQNVTLSCEQNLNHDAMYWYRQDPGQGLRLIYYSQIVNDFQKGDIAEGYSVSREKKESFPLTVTSAQKNPTAFYLCASSVTPWADTQYFGPGTRLTVL.